These 19 T cell receptor beta chains were sequenced from one sample in a study of blood T cell repertoires in COVID-19. The data were produced by immunoSEQ multiplex PCR, yet TCRdb's version contains in-frame clones alone and is incomplete. The table records 270,000 or so clones, approximately 83% of them present only once. The sample taken for sequencing was peripheral blood. The receptors come from a woman in her 50s who had recovered from COVID-19.

The chain combines TRBV28 with TRBJ1-3; D gene uncertain. The CDR3 consists of 14 residues. V was shortened by 6 bases and J by 0 bases, with 9 bases between the two germline ends. Germline V lookup: CDR1 MDHEN, CDR2 SYDVKM. CDR3 DNA sequence: TGTGCCAGCAGCCTACAGTTCTCTGGAAACACCATATATTTT. Its translation is CASSLQFSGNTIYF.

V usage is TRBV24-1 and J usage is TRBJ2-2, with 7 bases fitting TRBD1. This CDR3 is 13 amino acids long. From germline, CDR1 is KGHDR and CDR2 SFDVKD. V lost 7 bases, J lost 6 bases, and 4 bases stayed unmatched. In DNA form, the CDR3 reads TGTGCCACCAGCAACAGGGGTGCCGGGGAGCTGTTTTTT. Translating it yields CATSNRGAGELFF.

The V gene is TRBV6-6, the J gene TRBJ1-1; D uncertain. CDR1 and CDR2 (germline): MNHNY, SVGAGI (reference sequence). The CDR3 is made up of 13 amino acids. Between the trimmed V and J ends, which lost 5 bases and 3 bases, there was a span of 10 bases. In DNA form, the CDR3 reads TGTGCCAGCAGTCTTGACATTTACACTGAAGCTTTCTTT. Translation gives CASSLDIYTEAFF.

V and J are TRBV10-1 and TRBJ1-1; a possible D gene is TRBD1 (5 bases). Germline V lookup: CDR1 WNHNN, CDR2 SYGVQD (reference sequence). V was pared by 2 bases and J by 0 bases, with 22 bases between. This CDR3 contains 19 residues. The CDR3 reads CASSEPAWPRGVMNTEAFF. The CDR3 DNA reads as TGCGCCAGCAGTGAGCCTGCTTGGCCCCGGGGGGTTATGAACACTGAAGCTTTCTTT.

V is TRBV6-5 and J is TRBJ1-2; D possibly corresponds to TRBD1 (6 bases). Germline-derived CDR1 and CDR2 are MNHEY and SVGAGI. The CDR3 loop spans 11 amino acids. V lost 10 bases and J lost 8, with 14 bases in between. CDR3 sequence: CATGAAGGYTF. CDR3 bases: TGTGCCACAGGGGCTGCGGGCGGCTACACCTTC.

J is TRBJ2-2 and V is TRBV6-6, with 8 nucleotides matching TRBD2. Germline V CDR1 and CDR2: MNHNY, SVGAGI (reference sequence). V lost 5 bases and J lost 0; bases outside the gene matches: 11. This CDR3 has 18 amino acids. CDR3 nucleotide sequence: TGTGCCAGCAGTCTGTCCCCGCGGGAGGCACCGAACACCGGGGAGCTGTTTTTT. This sequence encodes CASSLSPREAPNTGELFF.

The J gene is TRBJ2-3, the V gene TRBV5-1; D not resolved. Germline CDR1 and CDR2: SGHRS and YFSETQ. The CDR3 consists of 12 residues. Trimming removed 2 bases at V and 3 bases at J, with 4 bases between. The DNA of the CDR3 is TGCGCCAGCAGCTTTCCGACAGATACGCAGTATTTT. It specifies CASSFPTDTQYF.

The J gene is TRBJ1-1, the V gene TRBV4-1, with 9 nucleotides matching TRBD1. The germline V gene has CDR1 MGHRA and CDR2 YSYEKL. The CDR3 consists of 15 residues. V lost 4 bases to trimming and J lost 10 bases; unmatched junction nucleotides: 13. The CDR3 spells CASSPHPGTGFGAFF. In nucleotides, the CDR3 is TGCGCCAGCAGCCCGCATCCCGGGACAGGGTTTGGAGCTTTCTTT.

This clone appeared a few times. The V and J genes are TRBV14 and TRBJ2-7; perhaps TRBD1 as D (5 bases). V shed 4 bases and J shed 4 bases, with 14 bases lying between them. The CDR3 sequence is 14 residues long. Germline-derived CDR1 and CDR2 are SGHDN and FVKESK. In nucleotides, the CDR3 is TGTGCCAGCAGCCCGCTTGACAGCTCTTACGAGCAGTACTTC. This translates into CASSPLDSSYEQYF.

V usage is TRBV28 and J usage is TRBJ2-2; D not resolved. Germline loops: CDR1 MDHEN, CDR2 SYDVKM. V lost 4 bases and J 2 bases, leaving 14 bases between the germline ends. The CDR3 runs 16 residues. The CDR3 is CASSSPSVGNTGELFF. CDR3 in DNA: TGTGCCAGCAGTTCCCCCAGCGTCGGTAACACCGGGGAGCTGTTTTTT.

This sequence joins TRBV6-2 or TRBV6-3 and TRBJ2-7; 14 bases are shared with TRBD2. Germline-derived CDR1 and CDR2 are MNHEY and SVGEGT. Trimming took 6 bases from V and 7 from J; bases not matched to a gene: 11. The length of the CDR3 is 16 residues. CDR3 residues: CASSHGTSGSRKEQYF. The CDR3 coding sequence is TGTGCCAGCAGCCATGGGACTAGCGGGAGTCGAAAAGAGCAGTACTTC.

The chain is built from TRBV19 and TRBJ1-1; D remains ambiguous. The V gene's germline CDR1 is LNHDA and CDR2 SQIVND (reference sequence). The length of the CDR3 is 14 residues. V was pared by 5 bases and J by 0 bases, with 10 bases between. CDR3 bases: TGTGCCAGTAGTTGGACGGGGATGAACACTGAAGCTTTCTTT. This codes for CASSWTGMNTEAFF. The whole variable domain, filled in from reference TRBV19 and TRBJ1-1, reads DGGITQSPKYLFRKEGQNVTLSCEQNLNHDAMYWYRQDPGQGLRLIYYSQIVNDFQKGDIAEGYSVSREKKESFPLTVTSAQKNPTAFYLCASSWTGMNTEAFFGQGTRLTVV.

This clone was found a few times. The chain employs TRBV6-5 and TRBJ2-3; D perhaps matches TRBD1 (5 bases). V dropped 2 bases and J dropped 4 bases, with 10 bases sitting between them. From germline, CDR1 is MNHEY and CDR2 SVGAGI. The CDR3 is made up of 14 amino acids. The CDR3 DNA follows: TGTGCCAGCAGTTACACCCAGGGTGCAGATACGCAGTATTTT. It encodes CASSYTQGADTQYF.

This sequence joins TRBV27 and TRBJ2-1; 9 bases are a match to TRBD2. The V gene end was trimmed by 1 base and the J gene end by 9 bases; junction bases not matched to a gene: 4. In germline, CDR1 is MNHEY, CDR2 SMNVEV (reference sequence). The CDR3 runs to 14 residues. CDR3 DNA sequence: TGTGCCAGCAGTTTATATGCGGGAGGGGGTGAGCAGTTCTTC. Translated: CASSLYAGGGEQFF.

To note about this clone: The same CDR3 is also encoded by other DNA sequences in this sample. The V call is TRBV28, the J call TRBJ1-2; TRBD1 agrees at 8 bases. The V gene's germline CDR1 is MDHEN and CDR2 SYDVKM. CDR3 length: 14 residues. V was pared by 4 bases and J by 0 bases, with 1 base of the junction left unmatched. The CDR3 protein is CASSYRGANYGYTF. The CDR3 DNA sequence: TGTGCCAGCAGTTACAGGGGGGCTAACTATGGCTACACCTTC.

V and J are TRBV6-6 and TRBJ1-5; D gene unclear. V was trimmed by 6 bases and J by 1 base, leaving 4 bases between them. Germline lookup yields CDR1 MNHNY and CDR2 SVGAGI (reference sequence). The CDR3 runs to 12 residues. CDR3 nucleotides: TGTGCCAGCAGCCAAAGCAATCAGCCCCAGCATTTT. It encodes CASSQSNQPQHF.

Of note for this clone: The sample has other DNA sequences that encode this CDR3 too. This rearrangement joins TRBV4-3 to TRBJ2-3, with 7 bases lining up with TRBD2. Germline-derived CDR1 and CDR2 are LGHNA and YSLEER. The CDR3 loop spans 17 amino acids. V lost 3 bases and J lost 3; bases outside the gene matches: 12. CDR3 in DNA: TGCGCCAGCAGCCAGGGTGAGTGGGAGGGCCGGACAGATACGCAGTATTTT. Residues: CASSQGEWEGRTDTQYF.

This chain joins TRBV18 and TRBJ2-7; possibly TRBD2 for D (6 bases). The CDR3 contains 16 residues. V dropped 4 bases and J dropped 3 bases, with 19 bases sitting between them. Germline V gene data show CDR1 as KGHSH and CDR2 as LQKENI. The CDR3 DNA reads TGTGCCAGCTCACAAGGACTGTCAGCGGGTCTCTACGAGCAGTACTTC. Encoded protein: CASSQGLSAGLYEQYF.

Concerning this clone: The sample carries other DNA sequences with the same CDR3. The chain is built from TRBV11-2 and TRBJ2-7; no reliable D call. Looked up from germline, CDR1 is SGHAT and CDR2 is FQNNGV. CDR3 length equals 11 residues. The germline V and J ends were trimmed by 5 bases and 2 bases, with 4 bases remaining between them. CDR3 nucleotides: TGTGCCAGCAGCCCCGCCTACGAGCAGTACTTC. It codes for CASSPAYEQYF.